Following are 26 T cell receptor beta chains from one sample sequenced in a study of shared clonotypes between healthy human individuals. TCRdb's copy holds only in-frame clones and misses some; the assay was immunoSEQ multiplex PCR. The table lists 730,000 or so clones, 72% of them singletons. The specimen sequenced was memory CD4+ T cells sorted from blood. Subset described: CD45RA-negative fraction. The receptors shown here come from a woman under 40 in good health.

The CDR3 DNA reads as TGTGCCAGCAGCCGCATTGGACAGGGTGATCAGCCCCAGCATTTT. It codes for CASSRIGQGDQPQHF. The gene calls are TRBV5-6 and TRBJ1-5; 8 positions agree with TRBD1. This CDR3 comprises 15 residues. V dropped 4 bases and J dropped 5; count of bases not matched to a gene: 8. Germline CDR1 is SGHDT and CDR2 is YYEEEE.

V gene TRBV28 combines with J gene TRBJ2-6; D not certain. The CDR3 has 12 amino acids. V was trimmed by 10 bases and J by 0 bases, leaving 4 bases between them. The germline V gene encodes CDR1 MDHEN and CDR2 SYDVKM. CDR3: CATHSGANVLTF. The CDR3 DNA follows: TGTGCCACCCACTCTGGGGCCAACGTCCTGACTTTC.

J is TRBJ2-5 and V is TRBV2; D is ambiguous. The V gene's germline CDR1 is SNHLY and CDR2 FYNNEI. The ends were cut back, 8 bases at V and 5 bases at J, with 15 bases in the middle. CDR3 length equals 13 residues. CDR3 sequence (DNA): TGTGCCAGCCGGTCTTATTGGAAGGAGACCCAGTACTTC. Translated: CASRSYWKETQYF.

CDR3 protein: CASSPELTGPGEQYF. The CDR3 bases are TGTGCCAGCAGTCCCGAGCTGACAGGGCCAGGAGAGCAGTACTTC. The V call is TRBV27, the J call TRBJ2-7, with 7 bases matching TRBD1. The CDR3 runs 15 residues. Germline V gives CDR1 MNHEY, CDR2 SMNVEV (reference sequence). V shed 5 bases and J 7 bases; nucleotides not matched to a gene: 14.

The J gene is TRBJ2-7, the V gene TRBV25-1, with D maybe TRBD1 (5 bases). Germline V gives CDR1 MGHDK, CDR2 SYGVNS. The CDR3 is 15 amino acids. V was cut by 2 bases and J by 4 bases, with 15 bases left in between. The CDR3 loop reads CASSEGQGSQYEQYF. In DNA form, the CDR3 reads TGTGCCAGCAGTGAAGGGCAGGGATCCCAATACGAGCAGTACTTC.

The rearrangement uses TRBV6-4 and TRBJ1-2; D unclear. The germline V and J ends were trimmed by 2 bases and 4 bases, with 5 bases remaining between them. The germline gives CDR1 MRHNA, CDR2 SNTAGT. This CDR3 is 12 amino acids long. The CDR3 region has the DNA TGTGCCAGCAGTGACGGCGGCTATGGCTACACCTTC. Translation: CASSDGGYGYTF.

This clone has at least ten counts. Here the CDR3 DNA reads TGTGCCAGCAGTTTAGATAGGTTTGGGAACACTGAAGCTTTCTTT. Amino acid sequence: CASSLDRFGNTEAFF. The rearrangement joins TRBV27 to TRBJ1-1; D gene uncertain. CDR1 is MNHEY and CDR2 is SMNVEV in the germline V gene (reference sequence). This CDR3 contains 15 residues. The V gene lost 2 bases and the J gene lost 1 base, with 11 bases spanning the gap.

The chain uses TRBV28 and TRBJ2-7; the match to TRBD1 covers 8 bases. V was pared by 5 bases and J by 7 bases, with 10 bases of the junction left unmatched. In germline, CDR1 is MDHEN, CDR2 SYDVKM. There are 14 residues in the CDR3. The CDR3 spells CASSQTGAPREQYF. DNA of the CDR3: TGTGCCAGCAGTCAGACAGGGGCGCCAAGAGAGCAGTACTTC.

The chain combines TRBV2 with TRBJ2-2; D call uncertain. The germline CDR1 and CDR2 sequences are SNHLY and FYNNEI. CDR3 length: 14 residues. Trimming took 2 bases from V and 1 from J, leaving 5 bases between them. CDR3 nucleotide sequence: TGTGCCAGCAGTGAATCCGGGAACACCGGGGAGCTGTTTTTT. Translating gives CASSESGNTGELFF.

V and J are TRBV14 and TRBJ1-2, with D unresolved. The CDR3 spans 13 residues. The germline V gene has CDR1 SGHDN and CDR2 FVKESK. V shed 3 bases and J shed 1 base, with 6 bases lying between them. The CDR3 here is CASSHDVNYGYTF. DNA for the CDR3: TGTGCCAGCAGCCACGACGTTAACTATGGCTACACCTTC.

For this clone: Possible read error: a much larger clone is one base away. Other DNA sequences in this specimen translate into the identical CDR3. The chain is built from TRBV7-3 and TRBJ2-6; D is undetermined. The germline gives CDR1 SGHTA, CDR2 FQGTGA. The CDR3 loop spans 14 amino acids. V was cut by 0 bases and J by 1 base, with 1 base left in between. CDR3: CASSLTSGANVLTF. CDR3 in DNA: TGTGCCAGCAGCTTAACTTCTGGGGCCAACGTCCTGACTTTC. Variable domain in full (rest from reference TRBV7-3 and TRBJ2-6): GAGVSQTPSNKVTEKGKYVELRCDPISGHTALYWYRQSLGQGPEFLIYFQGTGAADDSGLPNDRFFAVRPEGSVSTLKIQRTERGDSAVYLCASSLTSGANVLTFGAGSRLTVL.

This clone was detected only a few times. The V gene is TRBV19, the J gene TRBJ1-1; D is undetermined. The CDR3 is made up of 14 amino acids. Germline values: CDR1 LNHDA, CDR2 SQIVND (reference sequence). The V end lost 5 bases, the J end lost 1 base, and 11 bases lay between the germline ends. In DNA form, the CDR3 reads TGTGCCAGTAGTTCTAGCCCCAAGAACACTGAAGCTTTCTTT. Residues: CASSSSPKNTEAFF.

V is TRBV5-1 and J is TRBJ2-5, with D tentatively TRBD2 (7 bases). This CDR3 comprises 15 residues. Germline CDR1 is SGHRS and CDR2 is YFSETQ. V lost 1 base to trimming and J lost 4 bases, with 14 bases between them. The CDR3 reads CASSLRGAPGETQYF. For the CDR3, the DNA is TGCGCCAGCAGCTTGCGGGGGGCGCCGGGAGAGACCCAGTACTTC. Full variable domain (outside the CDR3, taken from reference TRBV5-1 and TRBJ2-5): KAGVTQTPRYLIKTRGQQVTLSCSPISGHRSVSWYQQTPGQGLQFLFEYFSETQRNKGNFPGRFSGRQFSNSRSEMNVSTLELGDSALYLCASSLRGAPGETQYFGPGTRLLVL.

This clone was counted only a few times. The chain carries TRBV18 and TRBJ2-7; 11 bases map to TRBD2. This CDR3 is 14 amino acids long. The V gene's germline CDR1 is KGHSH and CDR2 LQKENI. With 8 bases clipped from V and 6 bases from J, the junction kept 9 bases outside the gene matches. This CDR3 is CASQTGTSGSEQYF. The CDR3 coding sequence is TGTGCCAGCCAAACCGGGACTAGCGGTTCCGAGCAGTACTTC.

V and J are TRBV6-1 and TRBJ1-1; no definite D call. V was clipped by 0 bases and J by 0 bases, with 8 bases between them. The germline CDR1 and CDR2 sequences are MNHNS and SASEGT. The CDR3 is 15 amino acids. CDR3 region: CASSEAGRVNTEAFF. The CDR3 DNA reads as TGTGCCAGCAGTGAAGCAGGCCGGGTGAACACTGAAGCTTTCTTT.

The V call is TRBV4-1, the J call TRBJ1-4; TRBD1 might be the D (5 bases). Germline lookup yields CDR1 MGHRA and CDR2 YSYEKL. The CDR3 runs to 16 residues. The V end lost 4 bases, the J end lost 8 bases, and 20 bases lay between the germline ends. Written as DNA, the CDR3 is TGCGCCAGCAGCCGGGTAACTCGGACAAAGGGCGAAAAACTGTTTTTT. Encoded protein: CASSRVTRTKGEKLFF.

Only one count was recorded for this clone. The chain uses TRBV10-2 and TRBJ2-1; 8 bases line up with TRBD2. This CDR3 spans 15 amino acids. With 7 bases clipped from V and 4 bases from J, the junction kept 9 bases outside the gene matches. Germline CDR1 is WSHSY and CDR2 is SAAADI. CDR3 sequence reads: CASMPFSGGYNEQFF. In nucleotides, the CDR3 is TGCGCCAGCATGCCCTTCAGCGGGGGTTACAATGAGCAGTTCTTC.

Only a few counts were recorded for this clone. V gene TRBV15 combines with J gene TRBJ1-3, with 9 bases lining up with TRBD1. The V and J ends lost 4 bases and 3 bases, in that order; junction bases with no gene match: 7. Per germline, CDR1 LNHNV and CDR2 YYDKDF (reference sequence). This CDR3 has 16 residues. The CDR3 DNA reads TGTGCCACCAGCAAAGGGGACAGGGAAGGTGGAAACACCATATATTTT. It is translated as CATSKGDREGGNTIYF.

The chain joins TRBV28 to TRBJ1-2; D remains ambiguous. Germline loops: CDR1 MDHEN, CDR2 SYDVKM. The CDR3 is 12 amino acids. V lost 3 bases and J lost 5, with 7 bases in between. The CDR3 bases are TGTGCCAGCAGTTTGGGAGCGTATGGCTACACCTTC. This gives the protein CASSLGAYGYTF.

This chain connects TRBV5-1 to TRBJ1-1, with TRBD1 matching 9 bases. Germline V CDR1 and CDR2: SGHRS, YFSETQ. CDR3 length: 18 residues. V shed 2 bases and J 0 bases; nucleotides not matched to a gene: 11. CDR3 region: CASSLRQGTGTLNTEAFF. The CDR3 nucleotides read TGCGCCAGCAGCTTACGACAGGGGACAGGGACCCTGAACACTGAAGCTTTCTTT.

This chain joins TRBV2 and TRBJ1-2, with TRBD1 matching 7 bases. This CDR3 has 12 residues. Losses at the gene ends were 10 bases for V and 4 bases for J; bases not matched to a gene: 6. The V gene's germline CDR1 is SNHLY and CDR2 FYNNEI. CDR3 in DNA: TGTGCCATGGGACAGCCGGCCTATGGCTACACCTTC. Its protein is CAMGQPAYGYTF.

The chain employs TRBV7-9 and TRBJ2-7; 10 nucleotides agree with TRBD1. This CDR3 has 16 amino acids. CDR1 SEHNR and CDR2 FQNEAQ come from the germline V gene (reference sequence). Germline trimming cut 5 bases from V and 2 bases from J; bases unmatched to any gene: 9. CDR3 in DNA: TGTGCCAGCAGCCCCCCGGGACAGGGGCCCGCCTACGAGCAGTACTTC. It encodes CASSPPGQGPAYEQYF.

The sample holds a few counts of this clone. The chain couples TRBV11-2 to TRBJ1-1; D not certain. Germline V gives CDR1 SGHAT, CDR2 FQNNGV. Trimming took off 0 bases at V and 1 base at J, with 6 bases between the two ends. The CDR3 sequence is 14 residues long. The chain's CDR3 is CASSLDWRNTEAFF. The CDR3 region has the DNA TGTGCCAGCAGCTTAGATTGGAGGAACACTGAAGCTTTCTTT.

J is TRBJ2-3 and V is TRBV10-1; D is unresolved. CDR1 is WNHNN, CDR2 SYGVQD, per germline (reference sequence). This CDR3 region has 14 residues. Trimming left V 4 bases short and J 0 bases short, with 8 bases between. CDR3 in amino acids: CASSVSGSTDTQYF. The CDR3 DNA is TGCGCCAGCAGTGTTTCAGGAAGCACAGATACGCAGTATTTT.

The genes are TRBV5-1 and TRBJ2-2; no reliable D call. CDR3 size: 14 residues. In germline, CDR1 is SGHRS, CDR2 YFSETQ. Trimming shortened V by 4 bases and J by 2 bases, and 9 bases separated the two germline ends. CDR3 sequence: CASSITDNTGELFF. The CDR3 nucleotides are TGCGCCAGCAGCATCACGGACAACACCGGGGAGCTGTTTTTT.

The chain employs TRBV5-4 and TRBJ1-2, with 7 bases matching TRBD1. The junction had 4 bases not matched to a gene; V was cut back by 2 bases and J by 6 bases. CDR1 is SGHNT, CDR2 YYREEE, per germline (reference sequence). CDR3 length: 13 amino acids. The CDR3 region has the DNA TGTGCCAGCAGCTTACAGGGGATCAATGGCTACACCTTC. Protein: CASSLQGINGYTF.